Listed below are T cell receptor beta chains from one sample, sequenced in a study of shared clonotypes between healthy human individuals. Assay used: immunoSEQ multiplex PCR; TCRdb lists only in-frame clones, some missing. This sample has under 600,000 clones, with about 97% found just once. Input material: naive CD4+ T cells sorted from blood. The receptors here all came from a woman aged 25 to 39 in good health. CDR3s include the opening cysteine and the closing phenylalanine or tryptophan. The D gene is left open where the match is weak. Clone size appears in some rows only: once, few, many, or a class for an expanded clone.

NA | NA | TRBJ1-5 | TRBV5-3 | CASSSGRSNQPQHF | TGTGCCAGCAGCTCGGGACGGAGCAATCAGCCCCAGCATTTT
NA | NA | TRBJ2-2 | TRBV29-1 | CSVGVGGRLNTGELFF | TGCAGCGTTGGAGTTGGGGGCAGGCTGAACACCGGGGAGCTGTTTTTT
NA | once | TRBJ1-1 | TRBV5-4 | CASSLRIPHTEAFF | TGTGCCAGCAGCCTTAGGATACCCCACACTGAAGCTTTCTTT
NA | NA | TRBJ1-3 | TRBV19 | CASSIPPSSGNTIYF | TGTGCCAGTAGTATTCCTCCCAGCTCTGGAAACACCATATATTTT
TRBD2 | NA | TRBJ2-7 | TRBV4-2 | CASSQSSGSSYEQYF | TGTGCCAGCAGCCAATCTAGCGGGAGCTCCTACGAGCAGTACTTC
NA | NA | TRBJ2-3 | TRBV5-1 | CASSLLGAIDTQYF | TGCGCCAGCAGCTTGTTGGGGGCCATTGATACGCAGTATTTT
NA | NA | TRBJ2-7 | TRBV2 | CASSELTAARDEQYF | TGTGCCAGCAGTGAACTGACAGCCGCTCGGGACGAGCAGTACTTC
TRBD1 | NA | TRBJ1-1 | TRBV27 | CASSLPHRGGMNTEAFF | TGTGCCAGCAGTTTACCCCACAGGGGAGGTATGAACACTGAAGCTTTCTTT
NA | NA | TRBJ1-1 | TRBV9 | CASSVVLNTEAFF | TGTGCCAGCAGCGTAGTTCTGAACACTGAAGCTTTCTTT
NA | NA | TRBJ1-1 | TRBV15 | CATSEERPRAEAFF | TGTGCCACCAGCGAAGAGAGGCCACGGGCTGAAGCTTTCTTT
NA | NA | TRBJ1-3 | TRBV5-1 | CASSLGGSGNTIYF | TGCGCCAGCAGCTTAGGTGGGTCTGGAAACACCATATATTTT
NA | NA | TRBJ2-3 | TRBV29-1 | CSVEETKRNTQYF | TGCAGCGTTGAAGAAACAAAACGCAATACGCAGTATTTT
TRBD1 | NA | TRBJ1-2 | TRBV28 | CASILDRGGAYGYTF | TGTGCCAGCATCCTGGACAGGGGAGGAGCCTATGGCTACACCTTC
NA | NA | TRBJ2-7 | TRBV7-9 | CASSDGPQGSYEQYF | TGTGCCAGCAGCGATGGGCCCCAAGGCTCCTACGAGCAGTACTTC
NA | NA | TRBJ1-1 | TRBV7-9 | CASSPPRGHLNTEAFF | TGTGCCAGCAGCCCTCCTCGGGGACACCTGAACACTGAAGCTTTCTTT
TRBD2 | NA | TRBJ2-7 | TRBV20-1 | CRILASGEQYF | TGCAGGATCTTAGCTAGCGGCGAGCAGTACTTC
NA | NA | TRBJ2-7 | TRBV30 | CAWSVSGYEQYF | TGTGCCTGGAGTGTAAGCGGTTACGAGCAGTACTTC
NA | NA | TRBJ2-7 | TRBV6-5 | CASSYSPQYEQYF | TGTGCCAGCAGTTACTCGCCCCAATACGAGCAGTACTTC
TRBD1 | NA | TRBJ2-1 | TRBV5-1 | CASSSNIGTGEREQFF | TGCGCCAGCAGCTCTAATATCGGGACAGGGGAACGGGAGCAGTTCTTC
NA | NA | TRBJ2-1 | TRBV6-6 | CASSYGGSSSYNEQFF | TGTGCCAGCAGTTACGGCGGCAGCAGCTCCTACAATGAGCAGTTCTTC
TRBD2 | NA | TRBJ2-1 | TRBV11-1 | CASRPRLAGYNEQFF | TGTGCCAGCAGGCCGCGACTAGCGGGATACAATGAGCAGTTCTTC
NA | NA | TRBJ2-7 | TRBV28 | CASSLSQGRDEQYF | TGTGCCAGCAGTTTATCCCAGGGGAGGGACGAGCAGTACTTC
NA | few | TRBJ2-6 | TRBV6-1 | CASSDNMWEQSRANVLTF | TGTGCCAGCAGTGACAATATGTGGGAACAAAGTCGGGCCAACGTCCTGACTTTC
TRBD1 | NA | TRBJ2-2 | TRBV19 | CASSRQGARTGELFF | TGTGCCAGTAGCCGACAGGGGGCGCGCACCGGGGAGCTGTTTTTT
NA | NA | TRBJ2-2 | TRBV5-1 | CASRVGRGSITGELFF | TGCGCCAGCAGGGTTGGGCGCGGGTCTATCACCGGGGAGCTGTTTTTT
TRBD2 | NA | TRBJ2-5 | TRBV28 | CASRPRLAGQETQYF | TGTGCCAGCAGACCCCGACTAGCGGGACAAGAGACCCAGTACTTC
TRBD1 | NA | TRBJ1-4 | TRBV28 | CASRTGQGNEKLFF | TGTGCCAGCAGGACGGGACAGGGTAATGAAAAACTGTTTTTT
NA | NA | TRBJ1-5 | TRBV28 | CASSLSGLPGGGNQPQHF | TGTGCCAGCAGTTTATCGGGCCTCCCGGGGGGTGGCAATCAGCCCCAGCATTTT
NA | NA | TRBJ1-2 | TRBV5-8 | CASSWHYGYTF | TGTGCCAGCAGCTGGCACTACGGCTACACCTTC
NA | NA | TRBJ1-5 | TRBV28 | CASSSPAPQHF | TGTGCCAGCAGTTCCCCCGCACCCCAGCATTTT
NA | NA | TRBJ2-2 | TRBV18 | CASSPQQEPPGELFF | TGTGCCAGCTCACCACAACAGGAACCACCCGGGGAGCTGTTTTTT
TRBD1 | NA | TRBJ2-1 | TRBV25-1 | CASSKGSDRVRNEQFF | TGTGCCAGCAGTAAAGGAAGCGACAGGGTACGGAATGAGCAGTTCTTC